This T cell receptor beta chain was identified during a study of spatial heterogeneity in lung cancer (dated by TCRdb to the late 2010s). For the study in its entirety: Beta-chain transcripts were consistently detected in greater numbers than alpha-chain transcripts, which likely reflected higher beta-chain transcript abundance. In the raw uncorrected reads, each unique combination of TCR and UMI appeared on average more than ten times. The study quantitatively compared TCR alpha and beta repertoires across multiple tumor regions, matched nontumor lung and blood in non-small cell lung cancer. Nonsynonymous mutation counts, determined by whole-exome sequencing of tumor tissue, were related to TCR repertoire features. At surgery, hundreds of tumor regions, around 64 matched nontumor lung samples and more than 55 PBMC samples were TCR-sequenced for both alpha and beta chains. The investigation overall reported the following: Confirming at a functional level the hypothesis that regional TCRs recognize regional mutations was considered to require additional single-cell paired TCR alpha and beta sequencing. Ubiquitous expanded tumor TCRs were detected in blood more often at tumor resection than at routine follow-up.

Reading from cysteine to phenylalanine, the CDR3 counts 17 amino acids. Of all the DNA, just the CDR3 is kept, 51 bases in frame from base 1. V drops 3 bases and J drops 1 base, leaving 19 bases in between. CDR1 is given as SGHRS and CDR2 as YFSETQ, both from the germline V gene. Taken with the paper, the label for time point translates to: sample taken at primary tumor resection. For TCR sequencing, whole RNA was extracted from tumor and nontumor lung tissue, or from cryopreserved PBMC samples, and no cell sorting was done. Donors were 70 or so patients with early-stage, untreated non-small cell lung cancer from the lung TRACERx cohort. Only patients with enough RNA available from two or more tumor regions were chosen for TCR sequencing. The library was made by 5' RACE. Sequencing relied on a NextSeq 500. To allow correction of PCR and sequencing errors, the TCR library protocol tagged every TCR cDNA molecule with a unique molecular identifier. The published analysis was carried out like this. TCR identification, UMI-based error correction and CDR3 extraction were performed with Decombinator tools. Expanded TCRs were defined as those above a frequency of 2 per 1,000, corresponding to the top 1% of the tumor frequency distribution. Renyi diversity was computed with the R vegan package after each repertoire had been subsampled 100 times to 5,000 TCRs. CDR3 similarity networks were built from amino acid triplet string-kernel similarity, connecting CDR3s with pairwise similarity above 0.82. The raw public reads went through TCRdb reprocessing: fastp at Q25, MiXCR clone calling, in-frame beta chains kept. Entries that share a CDR3 protein sequence are merged under the most common genes and DNA. TCRdb assigned the V and J calls; the authors' analysis was not used. The sample table shows about 53,000 distinct CDR3 sequences, and roughly 7.5% are seen once. Approximately 2.9% of the sample is held by the ten biggest clonotypes.

Regarding this clonotype: It lacks a known antigen. No base quality information exists; no much larger clone differs at one position.

The chain is encoded by TRBV5-1 joined to TRBJ1-1; a tentative D match to TRBD1 spans 6 bases. The source is a female donor with early-stage non-small cell lung cancer. The material was PBMCs, obtained at surgery. The CDR3 protein: CASSSSYGGPANTEAFF. The sequenced DNA: TGCGCCAGCAGCTCCTCCTACGGGGGGCCAGCGAACACTGAAGCTTTCTTT.